The text below deals with one T cell receptor (beta chain). These data belong to a study of control samples from healthy donors and cancer patients. Only in-frame clones appear in the TCRdb table, and some are missing; sequencing was by immunoSEQ multiplex PCR. The sample comprises about 140,000 clones, roughly 90% of which are singletons, and around 11% rests with the top ten. Germline V CDR1 and CDR2: GTSNPN, SVGIG (reference sequence). V dropped 3 bases and J dropped 2 bases, with 1 base sitting between them. This CDR3 is 11 amino acids long. The clonotype was recovered from a man aged 25-45 years in good health. This chain links TRBV30 with TRBJ1-4; no definite D call. Sequencing was done on a sample of blood. CDR3 loop: CAWSTNEKLFF. The CDR3 region has the DNA TGTGCCTGGAGCACTAATGAAAAACTGTTTTTT. Based on the CDR3 plus reference TRBV30 and TRBJ1-4, the full variable domain is SQTIHQWPATLVQPVGSPLSLECTVEGTSNPNLYWYRQAAGRGLQLLFYSVGIGQISSEVPQNLSASRPQDRQFILSSKKLLLSDSGFYLCAWSTNEKLFFGSGTQLSVL.